The 11 T cell receptor beta chains in this list originate from one sample, sequenced in a study of blood T cell repertoires in COVID-19. Assay used: immunoSEQ multiplex PCR; TCRdb lists only in-frame clones, some missing. Of approximately 180,000 clones listed, roughly 90% are singletons. The sequenced sample consisted of peripheral blood. The receptors were gathered from a man between 50 and 59 years old with acute or convalescent COVID-19.

This rearrangement joins TRBV6-1 to TRBJ2-5; no clear D gene. Germline assignment: CDR1 MNHNS and CDR2 SASEGT. Trimming pared 1 base from V and 5 bases from J, leaving 11 bases between. The CDR3 runs 14 residues. The CDR3 loop reads CASSEGSSQETQYF. As DNA, the CDR3 is TGTGCCAGCAGTGAAGGGAGCTCTCAGGAGACCCAGTACTTC.

V usage is TRBV7-9 and J usage is TRBJ2-3; 9 nucleotides line up with TRBD2. V was pared by 1 base and J by 2 bases, with 4 bases of the junction left unmatched. The length of the CDR3 is 16 residues. Germline CDR1 is SEHNR and CDR2 is FQNEAQ (reference sequence). The CDR3 sequence: CASSLVLAGLTDTQYF. CDR3 DNA sequence: TGTGCCAGCAGCTTAGTCCTAGCGGGACTCACAGATACGCAGTATTTT.

The CDR3 DNA reads TGTGCCAGCAGCCGCCCGTCCCGGACACACAACACCGGGGAGCTGTTTTTT. As protein: CASSRPSRTHNTGELFF. The chain uses TRBV28 and TRBJ2-2; possible D gene TRBD1, 5 bases. The CDR3 sequence is 17 residues long. The germline V and J ends were trimmed by 6 bases and 2 bases, with 19 bases remaining between them. CDR1 MDHEN and CDR2 SYDVKM come from the germline V gene.

Only one count was recorded for this clone. The rearrangement links TRBV28 to TRBJ2-7; 9 bases are a match to TRBD2. J lost 0 bases, V lost 5 bases, and 8 bases had no gene match. The CDR3 loop spans 16 amino acids. Germline V gives CDR1 MDHEN, CDR2 SYDVKM. The chain's CDR3 is CASSEAGGRSSYEQYF. CDR3 in DNA: TGTGCCAGCAGTGAGGCGGGAGGGAGGAGCTCCTACGAGCAGTACTTC. The full variable domain, with the rest looked up from reference TRBV28 and TRBJ2-7, is DVKVTQSSRYLVKRTGEKVFLECVQDMDHENMFWYRQDPGLGLRLIYFSYDVKMKEKGDIPEGYSVSREKKERFSLILESASTNQTSMYLCASSEAGGRSSYEQYFGPGTRLTVT.

The gene calls are TRBV10-3 and TRBJ2-5; TRBD1 agrees at 7 bases. V gave up 2 bases and J gave up 4 bases; unmatched junction bases: 1. The germline gives CDR1 ENHRY, CDR2 SYGVKD. CDR3 size: 13 residues. The CDR3 region is CAISEDRVETQYF. The CDR3, as DNA: TGTGCCATCAGTGAGGACAGGGTAGAGACCCAGTACTTC.

The V call is TRBV7-6, the J call TRBJ2-7; weak D call: TRBD2 (6 bases). CDR1 and CDR2 (germline): SGHVS, FNYEAQ. Trimming removed 0 bases from V and 3 bases from J, with 12 bases in between. This CDR3 spans 15 amino acids. The CDR3, as DNA: TGTGCCAGCAGCTTAGCCCGGAGGGGATTCTACGAGCAGTACTTC. Protein sequence: CASSLARRGFYEQYF.

The chain uses TRBV5-1 and TRBJ1-1; D call uncertain. Germline V gene sequence: CDR1 SGHRS, CDR2 YFSETQ. Trimming pared 0 bases from V and 1 base from J, leaving 4 bases between. The CDR3 is 13 residues long. The DNA of the CDR3 is TGCGCCAGCAGCTTGGCATGGAACACTGAAGCTTTCTTT. Encoded protein: CASSLAWNTEAFF.

The gene calls are TRBV24-1 and TRBJ2-1; a weak D match, TRBD2 (7 bases). This CDR3 spans 17 amino acids. From germline, CDR1 is KGHDR and CDR2 SFDVKD. The germline V and J ends were trimmed by 4 bases and 5 bases, with 20 bases remaining between them. The CDR3 here is CATSDPRGGRWDNEQFF. The CDR3 DNA reads TGTGCCACCAGTGACCCGAGGGGGGGACGGTGGGACAATGAGCAGTTCTTC.

The gene calls are TRBV19 and TRBJ1-5; the D gene is possibly TRBD1 (6 bases). This CDR3 is 15 amino acids long. V was clipped by 6 bases and J by 8 bases, with 20 bases between them. The germline CDR1 and CDR2 sequences are LNHDA and SQIVND (reference sequence). CDR3 bases: TGTGCCAGTAGCCCCGTGGGGACACAAGCAAAGCCCCAGCATTTT. Its protein product is CASSPVGTQAKPQHF.

The chain employs TRBV10-2 and TRBJ2-7, with a tentative D call TRBD2 (7 bases). CDR3 length equals 13 residues. Germline lookup yields CDR1 WSHSY and CDR2 SAAADI. The CDR3 is CASSETPGGGSIV. As DNA, the CDR3 is TGCGCCAGCAGTGAGACCCCTGGCGGGGGCTCCATCGTC.

This chain connects TRBV6-5 to TRBJ2-2; TRBD1 matches 7 bases. The V segment lost 10 bases and the J segment 4 bases; nucleotides outside the gene matches: 3. The CDR3 sequence is 12 residues long. Germline CDR1 is MNHEY and CDR2 is SVGAGI. The CDR3 here is CATHRGTGELFF. CDR3 bases: TGTGCCACCCACAGGGGCACCGGGGAGCTGTTTTTT.